The rows below give T cell receptor beta chains drawn from one sample of a study of blood T cell repertoires in COVID-19. Sequenced by immunoSEQ multiplex PCR; TCRdb stores in-frame clones only, minus some. Of roughly 300,000 clones in the sample, approximately 91% were seen once. The sequencing input was PBMCs or T cells enriched from blood (not recorded which). The receptors were sampled from a woman aged 40 to 50 with acute COVID-19. The CDR3 runs from the conserved cysteine through the conserved F or W. The order of the fields is J gene, clone size, V gene, D gene, CDR3 DNA, CDR3 protein. The D gene is left open where the match is weak. The listing skips clone size in some rows; elsewhere it reads once, few, many or a size class.

>TRBJ2-3|NA|TRBV7-2|NA
TGTGCCAGCAGCCCAACGGGGGTCACAGATACGCAGTATTTT
CASSPTGVTDTQYF
>TRBJ1-1|NA|TRBV11-2|NA
TGTGCCAGCAGCCCAAAACAGGGTTTGGGGACTGAAGCTTTCTTT
CASSPKQGLGTEAFF
>TRBJ2-7|few|TRBV1|NA
TGCACCAGCAGCCCGTTCGAGCAGTACTTC
CTSSPFEQYF
>TRBJ2-2|once|TRBV3-1/TRBV3-2|NA
TGTGCCAGCAGCCAACGTAGCGGCCTGGACACCGGGGAGCTGTTTTTT
CASSQRSGLDTGELFF
>TRBJ2-1|NA|TRBV7-2|NA
TGTGCCAGCAGCCGGGACTTTTCTCTTACTAGCTCCTACAATGAGCAGTTCTTC
CASSRDFSLTSSYNEQFF
>TRBJ1-3|NA|TRBV27|NA
TGTGCCAGCAGTTCAGCGGGAACTGGAAACACCATATATTTT
CASSSAGTGNTIYF
>TRBJ2-5|NA|TRBV5-1|TRBD2
TGCGCCAGCAGCTTCACGGGAGGGCCTAGGGAGACCCAGTACTTC
CASSFTGGPRETQYF
>TRBJ2-3|NA|TRBV5-1|TRBD1
TGCGCCAGCAGCTTTCAGGGGGCGAGGGGCACAGATACGCAGTATTTT
CASSFQGARGTDTQYF
>TRBJ1-1|NA|TRBV30|NA
TGTGCCTGGAGTGGCCGTCTTGGGCCCACGGACACTGAAGCTTTCTTT
CAWSGRLGPTDTEAFF
>TRBJ2-2|NA|TRBV2|NA
TGTGCCAGCAGAAACAGGGACACCGGGGAGCTGTTTTTT
CASRNRDTGELFF
>TRBJ1-1|NA|TRBV2|NA
TGTGCCAGCAGTGATTATCTCTTGAACACTGAAGCTTTCTTT
CASSDYLLNTEAFF
>TRBJ1-4|NA|TRBV30|TRBD1
TGTGCCTTCAAACGAGGGGGCTTTGTGTATGAAAAACTGTTTTTT
CAFKRGGFVYEKLFF
>TRBJ2-5|NA|TRBV19|NA
TGTGCCAGTAGCAACAGGGCCCGGGAGACCCAGTACTTC
CASSNRARETQYF
>TRBJ2-1|NA|TRBV28|TRBD1
TGTGCCAGCAGTCGTCCCGGGACAGGGAACAATGAGCAGTTCTTC
CASSRPGTGNNEQFF
>TRBJ2-5|NA|TRBV7-9|NA
TGTGCCAGCAGCACAAGGGGCTCGTCGGGGACCCAGTACTTC
CASSTRGSSGTQYF
>TRBJ1-2|NA|TRBV11-2|TRBD1
TGTGCCAGCAGCTTCAATGCAGGGGGTTACTATGGCTACACCTTC
CASSFNAGGYYGYTF
>TRBJ2-2|NA|TRBV7-8|TRBD2
TGTGCCAGCAGCGTCTTCCTTGGTTTGGGGACTAGCGGGAGTACCGGGGAGCTGTTTTTT
CASSVFLGLGTSGSTGELFF
>TRBJ2-3|NA|TRBV6-2/TRBV6-3|NA
TGTGCCAGCAGTCGGGGGGATACGCAGTATTTT
CASSRGDTQYF
>TRBJ2-3|NA|TRBV7-2|NA
TGTGCCAGCAGCTTAGAAAGACAGTTTGATACGCAGTATTTT
CASSLERQFDTQYF
>TRBJ1-3|NA|TRBV5-1|TRBD1
TGCGCCAGCAGCGGACCGACAGGGGTTGGAAACACCATATATTTT
CASSGPTGVGNTIYF
>TRBJ2-2|NA|TRBV11-2|TRBD2
TGTGCCAGCAGCTTGATACTAGCGGGACAGACCGGGGAGCTGTTTTTT
CASSLILAGQTGELFF
>TRBJ1-1|once|TRBV5-5|NA
TGTGCCAGCAGCTCGTCGGTGGCGGCGGGGACTGAAGCTTTCTTT
CASSSSVAAGTEAFF
>TRBJ1-5|NA|TRBV6-5|NA
TGTGCCAGCAGTTACTCGAGAGGGTATCAGCCCCAGCATTTT
CASSYSRGYQPQHF
>TRBJ2-1|NA|TRBV7-8|NA
TGTGCCAGCAGCTTAGAAGCGTATCGGGGCAATGAGCAGTTCTTC
CASSLEAYRGNEQFF
>TRBJ1-5|NA|TRBV19|NA
TGTGCCAGTAATACAGGTTTGAATCAGCCCCAGCATTTT
CASNTGLNQPQHF
>TRBJ1-2|once|TRBV28|NA
TGTGCCAGCCTTGATTCGAGGTTAGGTGGCTACACCTTC
CASLDSRLGGYTF
>TRBJ2-2|NA|TRBV19|TRBD2
TGTGCCAGTAGTAGCGGACTAGCGAAGACCGGGGAGCTGTTTTTT
CASSSGLAKTGELFF
>TRBJ2-1|NA|TRBV5-1|NA
TGCGCCAGCAGCTTGGGGCAGGGTCTCTACAATGAGCAGTTCTTC
CASSLGQGLYNEQFF
>TRBJ1-2|NA|TRBV2|NA
TGTGCCAGCAGTGTTGAGGGAGTGGCCTATGGCTACACCTTC
CASSVEGVAYGYTF
>TRBJ1-3|NA|TRBV9|NA
TGTGCCAGCAGCGTAGGGACAGAGGTTGGAAACACCATATATTTT
CASSVGTEVGNTIYF
>TRBJ2-3|NA|TRBV9|NA
TGTGCCAGCAGCGTAGGGCTAGCCCTCACAGATACGCAGTATTTT
CASSVGLALTDTQYF
>TRBJ1-3|NA|TRBV19|NA
TGTGCCAGTAAAGGAGAATACTCTGGAAACACCATATATTTT
CASKGEYSGNTIYF
>TRBJ1-6|NA|TRBV2|TRBD1
TGTGCCAGCATGGGGACAGGGCCGGGTTCACCCCTCCACTTT
CASMGTGPGSPLHF
>TRBJ1-2|NA|TRBV9|TRBD1
TGTGCCAGCAGCGTAGGAGACAGGGGTTATGGCTACACCTTC
CASSVGDRGYGYTF
>TRBJ2-7|NA|TRBV5-1|NA
TGCGCCAGCAGCTTCGACAGCCAGGTCGAGCAGTACTTC
CASSFDSQVEQYF
>TRBJ1-2|NA|TRBV15|TRBD1
TGTGCCACCAGCACATCGTACGGACAGGGGGCAGGTGGCTACACCTTC
CATSTSYGQGAGGYTF
>TRBJ2-7|once|TRBV6-5|TRBD1
TGTGCCAGCAGCCGGACAGGCTCCTACGAGCAGTACTTC
CASSRTGSYEQYF
>TRBJ1-1|NA|TRBV7-2|NA
TGTGCCAGCAGCTTAATTCAGGGCTTCGCTGAAGCTTTCTTT
CASSLIQGFAEAFF
>TRBJ2-2|NA|TRBV27|NA
TGTGCCAGCAGTTTCAGAACCGGGGAGCTGTTTTTT
CASSFRTGELFF
>TRBJ2-7|NA|TRBV30|NA
TGTGCCTGGAGTGTGATCGGGCAGGGGCGGCACGAGCAGTACTTC
CAWSVIGQGRHEQYF
>TRBJ1-5|NA|TRBV19|NA
TGTGCCAGTAGCCGGAGGGAGGTCAATCAGCCCCAGCATTTT
CASSRREVNQPQHF